This T cell receptor beta chain emerged from a study of T-cell memory formation after mild COVID-19. Study summary: TCR clusters were mostly donor specific.

TCRdb called the 5' RACE reads again in MiXCR, with one record for every CDR3 protein. In the table there are about 290,000 distinct CDR3 sequences, 15% of which are singletons. The CDR3 spans 15 residues. The V and J ends lost 3 bases and 3 bases respectively, with 12 bases between them. Germline values: CDR1 SGHRS, CDR2 YFSETQ. The receptor comes from a young man who had mild COVID-19 (a few samples of this study predate the infection). Cell type and time point are not known. Sequencing was performed on PBMCs or a T cell subset sorted from them (not recorded which). This sequence joins TRBV5-1 and TRBJ1-4; D might be TRBD1 (5 bases). The CDR3 DNA is TGCGCCAGCAGCTCAATCTGGGACGCTAATGAAAAACTGTTTTTT. This gives the protein CASSSIWDANEKLFF.